This T cell receptor beta chain came from a study of cytomegalovirus exposure and HLA in healthy donors. Findings of the study overall: Several of the most significant clusters appeared linked to common viral pathogens, based on a later analysis. Available immune exposure information covered CMV serostatus only.

Comments on this clone: The antigen is not known.

V shed 3 bases, J shed 1 base, and the junction held 8 bases outside the gene matches. This CDR3 region has 17 residues. Germline CDR1 reads SGHRS; CDR2 reads YFSETQ. PCR used 60 Vbeta primers and 13 Jbeta primers. Profiled with immunoSEQ multiplex PCR; TCRdb holds only in-frame clones, not every one. The table shows roughly 200,000 clones, with 55% to 75% occurring only once. Sample: PBMCs. This clonotype was obtained from a middle-aged man in good health and CMV-seropositive. The V call is TRBV5-1, the J call TRBJ1-3, with TRBD1 matching 9 bases. The DNA for the CDR3 is TGCGCCAGCAGCTCTTATTTACAGGGGGCTTCTGGAAACACCATATATTTT. Protein: CASSSYLQGASGNTIYF.